These 26 T cell receptor beta chains originate from one sample sequenced in a study of blood T cell repertoires in COVID-19. The assay was immunoSEQ multiplex PCR, and TCRdb's table has in-frame clones only and misses some. The data contain approximately 250,000 clones, 88% of them singletons. Sequencing was performed on PBMCs or T cells enriched from blood (not recorded which). Receptor source: a woman aged 55 to 70 in a cohort exposed to, infected with or recovered from COVID-19 (not recorded which).

The chain joins TRBV7-2 to TRBJ2-7; 13 positions match TRBD2. From germline, CDR1 is SGHTA and CDR2 FQGNSA. Trimming took 5 bases from V and 3 from J; bases not matched to a gene: 4. The CDR3 is 15 amino acids. CDR3 residues: CASSTGLAGNYEQYF. CDR3 sequence (DNA): TGTGCCAGCAGCACGGGACTAGCGGGAAACTACGAGCAGTACTTC.

This chain links TRBV28 with TRBJ2-7; D is perhaps TRBD2 (6 bases). Germline V gene lookup returns CDR1 MDHEN and CDR2 SYDVKM. There are 13 residues in the CDR3. Deletions cut 8 bases from V and 2 bases from J, with 13 bases between. DNA for the CDR3: TGTGCCAGCTGGAGGGAAGGAGCCTACGAGCAGTACTTC. Translation: CASWREGAYEQYF.

For this clone: The sample has other DNA sequences that encode this CDR3 too. The chain recombines TRBV4-3 with TRBJ1-2; 7 bases line up with TRBD1. The CDR3 sequence is 13 residues long. Per germline, CDR1 LGHNA and CDR2 YSLEER. Trimming took 0 bases from V and 8 from J; bases not matched to a gene: 3. The CDR3 is CASSQDNRGGYTF. DNA of the CDR3: TGCGCCAGCAGCCAAGATAACAGGGGCGGCTACACCTTC.

As to this clone: Other DNA sequences in this sample translate to the same CDR3. This rearrangement joins TRBV5-1 to TRBJ2-2, with no clear D. V lost 1 base and J 1 base, leaving 5 bases between the germline ends. The CDR3 has 14 amino acids. Germline lookup yields CDR1 SGHRS and CDR2 YFSETQ. CDR3 DNA sequence: TGCGCCAGCAGCTTGCCAGGGAACACCGGGGAGCTGTTTTTT. Translating gives CASSLPGNTGELFF.

The sample holds a few counts of this clone. The V call is TRBV5-8, the J call TRBJ2-7, with D hard to call. This CDR3 is 12 amino acids long. V was shortened by 4 bases and J by 8 bases, with 13 bases between the two germline ends. The germline gives CDR1 SGHTS, CDR2 YDEGEE. CDR3 protein: CASSPRRIKQYF. In DNA form, the CDR3 reads TGTGCCAGCAGCCCCCGGCGGATCAAGCAGTACTTC.

V usage is TRBV7-2 and J usage is TRBJ2-5; weak D call: TRBD2 (7 bases). CDR1 is SGHTA, CDR2 FQGNSA, per germline. V lost 1 base and J lost 0, with 12 bases in between. There are 16 residues in the CDR3. This CDR3 reads CASSLGGRGYQETQYF. The CDR3 region has the DNA TGTGCCAGCAGCTTAGGGGGGAGGGGGTACCAAGAGACCCAGTACTTC.

This clone came up once. The chain recombines TRBV9 with TRBJ2-2; the match to TRBD2 covers 7 bases. The V gene end was trimmed by 0 bases and the J gene end by 3 bases; junction bases not matched to a gene: 8. CDR3 size: 17 residues. Looked up from germline, CDR1 is SGDLS and CDR2 is YYNGEE. CDR3 bases: TGTGCCAGCAGCGTAGGCGGGAGCGCCGTCTACACCGGGGAGCTGTTTTTT. The encoded protein is CASSVGGSAVYTGELFF.

Of note for this clone: The germline gene is not matched at one end of the junction; a read error may be the cause. This sequence joins TRBV6-5 and TRBJ1-5; D is perhaps TRBD1 (6 bases). The germline gives CDR1 MNHEY, CDR2 SVGAGI. The CDR3 is 16 amino acids. The CDR3 is CASSNSGAGGNQPQHF. The DNA for the CDR3 is TGTGCCAGCAGTAACTCGGGGGCAGGGGGCAATCAGCCCCAGCATTTT.

The chain has TRBV5-1 and TRBJ1-3, with TRBD1 identical over 7 bases. Germline V gene lookup returns CDR1 SGHRS and CDR2 YFSETQ. J lost 0 bases, V lost 4 bases, and 7 bases had no gene match. The CDR3 length is 16 residues. CDR3 in DNA: TGCGCCAGCAGCCCCGGACAGGCTTTCTCTGGAAACACCATATATTTT. Amino acids: CASSPGQAFSGNTIYF.

CDR3 nucleotides: TGTGCCAGCAGCAATCGAGGGCGGGAGGGCCTCCAAGCAGATACGCAGTATTTT. Its protein product is CASSNRGREGLQADTQYF. The chain is built from TRBV21-1 and TRBJ2-3; TRBD2, the table's D call, was not compared with the DNA. TRBV21-1 is deemed a pseudogene. The CDR3 has 18 amino acids.

CDR3 region: CASSQDRDYGYTF. The CDR3 bases are TGCGCCAGCAGCCAAGATCGCGACTATGGCTACACCTTC. This sequence joins TRBV4-3 and TRBJ1-2; D gene unclear. V lost 0 bases to trimming and J lost 3 bases, with 5 bases between them. CDR1 and CDR2 (germline): LGHNA, YSLEER. The CDR3 length is 13 residues.

V usage is TRBV15 and J usage is TRBJ1-1; a weak D match, TRBD1 (5 bases). Trimming stripped 3 bases from V and 8 bases from J, with 19 bases between. The CDR3 sequence is 15 residues long. CDR1 is LNHNV, CDR2 YYDKDF, per germline (reference sequence). The CDR3 nucleotides are TGTGCCACCAGCAGGGGGAGGGGCAGGGTCGCGGAAGCTTTCTTT. Translated, it gives CATSRGRGRVAEAFF. Full variable domain (rest looked up from reference TRBV15 and TRBJ1-1): DAMVIQNPRYQVTQFGKPVTLSCSQTLNHNVMYWYQQKSSQAPKLLFHYYDKDFNNEADTPDNFQSRRPNTSFCFLDIRSPGLGDTAMYLCATSRGRGRVAEAFFGQGTRLTVV.

This chain joins TRBV19 and TRBJ1-2; no definite D call. V was clipped by 10 bases and J by 0 bases, with 9 bases between them. Per germline, CDR1 LNHDA and CDR2 SQIVND (reference sequence). The CDR3 is 12 residues long. Here the CDR3 DNA reads TGTGCCACCCGCGGAACTAACTATGGCTACACCTTC. Translation: CATRGTNYGYTF.

This chain joins TRBV20-1 and TRBJ1-1, with a weak D call TRBD1 (5 bases). CDR1 is DFQATT and CDR2 is SNEGSKA in the germline V gene (reference sequence). The CDR3 runs 15 residues. Trimming stripped 3 bases from V and 2 bases from J, with 16 bases between. The CDR3 here is CSASLQGIPNTEAFF. Written as DNA, the CDR3 is TGCAGTGCTAGTCTGCAGGGTATTCCCAACACTGAAGCTTTCTTT.

The chain uses TRBV7-8 and TRBJ2-4, with 7 bases that match TRBD1. Trimming took 1 base from V and 8 from J; bases not matched to a gene: 2. The germline CDR1 and CDR2 sequences are SGHVS and FQNEAQ. The CDR3 spans 13 residues. The CDR3 spells CASSLDRGDIQYF. DNA of the CDR3: TGTGCCAGCAGCTTAGACAGGGGAGACATTCAGTACTTC.

The CDR3 sequence is CASSQLATPNIQYF. The CDR3 DNA follows: TGTGCCAGCAGCCAATTAGCGACTCCGAACATTCAGTACTTC. This chain uses TRBV14 with TRBJ2-4, with a weak D call TRBD2 (5 bases). V shed 2 bases and J shed 7 bases, with 12 bases lying between them. CDR1 is SGHDN, CDR2 FVKESK, per germline. This CDR3 is 14 amino acids long.

The V call is TRBV19, the J call TRBJ1-1; 7 bases match TRBD1. Per germline, CDR1 LNHDA and CDR2 SQIVND (reference sequence). The ends lost 5 bases at V and 6 bases at J; junction bases unmatched: 9. The CDR3 extends over 14 amino acids. CDR3 sequence (DNA): TGTGCCAGTAGTCGCCAGGGGGGCGTCGCTGAAGCTTTCTTT. It yields the protein CASSRQGGVAEAFF.

The rearrangement joins TRBV6-5 to TRBJ2-1; 9 bases match TRBD2. CDR1 and CDR2 from the germline V gene are MNHEY and SVGAGI. V shed 4 bases and J 9 bases; nucleotides not matched to a gene: 7. This CDR3 comprises 14 residues. CDR3 DNA: TGTGCCAGCAGTTCCGGACTAGCGTGGACTGAGCAGTTCTTC. It encodes CASSSGLAWTEQFF.

This clone was counted a single time. This chain uses TRBV23-1 with TRBJ1-4; no reliable D call. TRBV23-1 is an ORF for which the function is uncertain. V was cut by 6 bases and J by 5 bases, with 16 bases left in between. The CDR3 is 15 residues long. CDR3 sequence (DNA): TGCGCCAGCAGGGCAGGCAAACTTTCAAATGAAAAACTGTTTTTT. It codes for CASRAGKLSNEKLFF.

This clone was recorded once. The chain carries TRBV24-1 and TRBJ2-7; TRBD2 is a possible D gene (6 bases). The V end was cut by 7 bases, the J end by 1 base, with 10 bases between. This CDR3 is 13 amino acids long. CDR1 KGHDR and CDR2 SFDVKD come from the germline V gene. CDR3 coding DNA: TGTGCCACCAGGACTAGTGGTTCCTACGAGCAGTACTTC. As protein: CATRTSGSYEQYF.

The chain carries TRBV3-1 (or the pseudogene TRBV3-2) and TRBJ2-2; 7 positions agree with TRBD2. Losses at the gene ends were 1 base for V and 0 bases for J; bases not matched to a gene: 8. CDR3 length: 18 amino acids. Germline V CDR1 and CDR2: LGHDT, YNNKEL (reference sequence). The CDR3 DNA sequence: TGTGCCAGCAGCCAAGGGAGGAGCGGGAATGCGAACACCGGGGAGCTGTTTTTT. Its protein product is CASSQGRSGNANTGELFF.

The rearrangement joins TRBV6-1 to TRBJ2-3; 11 nucleotides match TRBD2. The CDR3 is made up of 15 amino acids. Germline values: CDR1 MNHNS, CDR2 SASEGT. J lost 8 bases, V lost 2 bases, and 6 bases had no gene match. CDR3 in DNA: TGTGCCAGCAGTGAAAAAAAACTAGCGGGAGTTACGCAGTATTTT. Translated: CASSEKKLAGVTQYF.

The rearrangement joins TRBV19 to TRBJ2-5; the D gene is possibly TRBD2 (5 bases). V was clipped by 6 bases and J by 0 bases, with 14 bases between them. Germline V gene lookup returns CDR1 LNHDA and CDR2 SQIVND (reference sequence). The CDR3 covers 15 residues. The CDR3 nucleotides read TGTGCCAGTAGGAGGGCGGGCGGTTACCAAGAGACCCAGTACTTC. Its protein is CASRRAGGYQETQYF.

This chain uses TRBV7-9 with TRBJ2-3, with D perhaps matching TRBD1 (5 bases). The CDR3 is 12 residues long. CDR1 is SEHNR, CDR2 FQNEAQ, per germline (reference sequence). V was pared by 7 bases and J by 4 bases, with 9 bases between. For the CDR3, the DNA is TGTGCCAGCAACCAGGGCCCAGATACGCAGTATTTT. This codes for CASNQGPDTQYF.

The V and J genes are TRBV28 and TRBJ2-5; D call uncertain. V lost 5 bases and J 3 bases, leaving 7 bases between the germline ends. The CDR3 contains 12 residues. Germline CDR1 is MDHEN and CDR2 is SYDVKM. CDR3 sequence reads: CASSLLEETQYF. CDR3 nucleotide sequence: TGTGCCAGCAGTCTCCTCGAAGAGACCCAGTACTTC.

The CDR3 DNA is TGTGCCAGCAGCCTAGGGAGGGCCGGTCCCGTGACCCAGTACTTC. Its protein is CASSLGRAGPVTQYF. V is TRBV7-2 and J is TRBJ2-5; TRBD2 aligns across 7 bases. The CDR3 has 15 residues. The trim removed 5 bases at V and 7 bases at J, leaving 13 bases unmatched. In germline, CDR1 is SGHTA, CDR2 FQGNSA.